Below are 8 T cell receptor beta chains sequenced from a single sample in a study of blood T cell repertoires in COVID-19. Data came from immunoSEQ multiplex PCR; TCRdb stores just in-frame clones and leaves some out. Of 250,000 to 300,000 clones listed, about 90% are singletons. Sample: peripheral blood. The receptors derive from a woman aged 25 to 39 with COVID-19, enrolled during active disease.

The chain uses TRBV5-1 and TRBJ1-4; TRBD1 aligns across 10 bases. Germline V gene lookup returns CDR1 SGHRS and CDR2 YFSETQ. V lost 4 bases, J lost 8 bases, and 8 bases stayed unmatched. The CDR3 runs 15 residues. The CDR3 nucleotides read TGCGCCAGCAGCGGAGGGACAGGGGCCTTCGAAAAACTGTTTTTT. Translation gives CASSGGTGAFEKLFF.

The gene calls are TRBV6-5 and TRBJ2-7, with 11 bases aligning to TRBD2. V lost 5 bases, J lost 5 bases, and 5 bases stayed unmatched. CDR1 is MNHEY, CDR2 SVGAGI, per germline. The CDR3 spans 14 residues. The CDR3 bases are TGTGCCAGCAGTCGTGCACTAGCGGGGGACGAGCAGTACTTC. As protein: CASSRALAGDEQYF.

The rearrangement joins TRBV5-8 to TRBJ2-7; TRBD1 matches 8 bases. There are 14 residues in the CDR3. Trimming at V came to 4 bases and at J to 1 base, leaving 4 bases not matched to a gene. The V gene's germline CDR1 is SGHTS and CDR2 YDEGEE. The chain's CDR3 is CASSPDRGSYEQYF. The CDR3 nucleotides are TGTGCCAGCAGCCCCGACAGGGGATCCTACGAGCAGTACTTC.

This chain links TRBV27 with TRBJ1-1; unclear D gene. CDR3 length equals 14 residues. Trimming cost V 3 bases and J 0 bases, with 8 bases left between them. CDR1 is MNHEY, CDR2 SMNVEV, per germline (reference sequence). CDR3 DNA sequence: TGTGCCAGCAGTTTCCGCCCGGTGAACACTGAAGCTTTCTTT. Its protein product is CASSFRPVNTEAFF.

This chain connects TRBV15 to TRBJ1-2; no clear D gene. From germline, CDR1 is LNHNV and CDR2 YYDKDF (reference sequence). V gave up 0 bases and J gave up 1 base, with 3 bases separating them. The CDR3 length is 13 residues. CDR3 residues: CATSRDGNYGYTF. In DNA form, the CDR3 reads TGTGCCACCAGCAGAGACGGTAACTATGGCTACACCTTC.

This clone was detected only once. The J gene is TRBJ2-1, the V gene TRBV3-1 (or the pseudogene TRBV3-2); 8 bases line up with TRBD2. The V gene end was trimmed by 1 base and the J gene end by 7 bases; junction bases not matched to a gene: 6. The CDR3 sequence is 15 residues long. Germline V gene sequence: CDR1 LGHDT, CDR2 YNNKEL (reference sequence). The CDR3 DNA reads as TGTGCCAGCAGCCAAGGGCGGGGGGATGGTAATGAGCAGTTCTTC. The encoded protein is CASSQGRGDGNEQFF.

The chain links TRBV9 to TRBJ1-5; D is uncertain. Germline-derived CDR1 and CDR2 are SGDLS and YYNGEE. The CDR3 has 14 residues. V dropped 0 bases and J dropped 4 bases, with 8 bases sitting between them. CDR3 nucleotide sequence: TGTGCCAGCAGCGTAGGATTCCTAAATCAGCCCCAGCATTTT. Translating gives CASSVGFLNQPQHF. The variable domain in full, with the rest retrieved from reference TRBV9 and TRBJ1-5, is DSGVTQTPKHLITATGQRVTLRCSPRSGDLSVYWYQQSLDQGLQFLIQYYNGEERAKGNILERFSAQQFPDLHSELNLSSLELGDSALYFCASSVGFLNQPQHFGDGTRLSIL.

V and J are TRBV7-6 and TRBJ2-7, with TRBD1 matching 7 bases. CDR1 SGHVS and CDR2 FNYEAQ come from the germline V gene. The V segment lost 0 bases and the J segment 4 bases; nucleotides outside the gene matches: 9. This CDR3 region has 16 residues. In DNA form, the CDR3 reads TGTGCCAGCAGCTTAGCTTCTAGGGACAGTTCATACGAGCAGTACTTC. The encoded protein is CASSLASRDSSYEQYF.